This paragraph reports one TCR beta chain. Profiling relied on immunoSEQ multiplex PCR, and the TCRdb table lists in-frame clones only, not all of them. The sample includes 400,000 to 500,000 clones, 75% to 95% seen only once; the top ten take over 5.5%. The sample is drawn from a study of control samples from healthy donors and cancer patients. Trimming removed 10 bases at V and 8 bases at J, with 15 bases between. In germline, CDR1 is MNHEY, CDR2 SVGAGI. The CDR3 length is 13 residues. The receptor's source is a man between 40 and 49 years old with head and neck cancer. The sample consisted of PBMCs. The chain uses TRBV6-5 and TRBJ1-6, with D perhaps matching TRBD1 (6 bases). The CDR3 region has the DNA TGTGCCACCCAGAGGGGGACGGATTCACCCCTCCACTTT. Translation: CATQRGTDSPLHF.